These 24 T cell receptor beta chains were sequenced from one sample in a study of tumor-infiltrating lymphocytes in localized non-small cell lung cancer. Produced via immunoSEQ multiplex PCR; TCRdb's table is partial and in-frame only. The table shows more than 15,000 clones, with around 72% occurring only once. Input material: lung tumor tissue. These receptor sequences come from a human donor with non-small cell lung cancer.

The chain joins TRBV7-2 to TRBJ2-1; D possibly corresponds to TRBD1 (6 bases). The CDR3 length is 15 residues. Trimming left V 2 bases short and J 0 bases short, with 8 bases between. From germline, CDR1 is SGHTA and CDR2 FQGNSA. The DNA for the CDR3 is TGTGCCAGCAGCTTAAGGGGGAGCTCCTACAATGAGCAGTTCTTC. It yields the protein CASSLRGSSYNEQFF. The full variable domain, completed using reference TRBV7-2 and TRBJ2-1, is GAGVSQSPSNKVTEKGKDVELRCDPISGHTALYWYRQSLGQGLEFLIYFQGNSAPDKSGLPSDRFSAERTGGSVSTLTIQRTQQEDSAVYLCASSLRGSSYNEQFFGPGTRLTVL.

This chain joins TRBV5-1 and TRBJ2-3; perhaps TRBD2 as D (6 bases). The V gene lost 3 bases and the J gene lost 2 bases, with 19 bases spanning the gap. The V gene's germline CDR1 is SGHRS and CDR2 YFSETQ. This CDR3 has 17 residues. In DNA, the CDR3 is TGCGCCAGCAGCTGGGCTATGGGGCGGGAACTCACAGATACGCAGTATTTT. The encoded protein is CASSWAMGRELTDTQYF. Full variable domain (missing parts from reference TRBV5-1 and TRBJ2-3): KAGVTQTPRYLIKTRGQQVTLSCSPISGHRSVSWYQQTPGQGLQFLFEYFSETQRNKGNFPGRFSGRQFSNSRSEMNVSTLELGDSALYLCASSWAMGRELTDTQYFGPGTRLTVL.

CDR3 in amino acids: CASSDSLLASQKSYEQYF. The DNA for the CDR3 is TGTGCCAGTAGTGACTCACTTCTAGCGTCCCAGAAGTCCTACGAGCAGTACTTC. V gene TRBV19 combines with J gene TRBJ2-7, with TRBD2 as a possible D gene (6 bases). With 5 bases removed from V and 1 base from J, the gap between germline ends came to 24 bases. From germline, CDR1 is LNHDA and CDR2 SQIVND (reference sequence). The CDR3 consists of 18 residues.

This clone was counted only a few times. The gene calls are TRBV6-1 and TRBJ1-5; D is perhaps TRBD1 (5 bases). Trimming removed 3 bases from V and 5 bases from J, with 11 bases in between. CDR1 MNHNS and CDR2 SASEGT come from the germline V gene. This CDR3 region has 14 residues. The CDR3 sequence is CASSDARVHQPQHF. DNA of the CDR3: TGTGCCAGCAGTGATGCCAGGGTCCATCAGCCCCAGCATTTT.

CDR3 bases: TGTGCCAGCAGCCACGGGGGGGCCCCAGATACGCAGTATTTT. Protein sequence: CASSHGGAPDTQYF. The V gene is TRBV7-2, the J gene TRBJ2-3, with 8 bases lining up with TRBD2. This CDR3 is built from 14 residues. V trimming: 5 bases; J trimming: 4 bases; junction bases outside the gene matches: 5. The germline gives CDR1 SGHTA, CDR2 FQGNSA.

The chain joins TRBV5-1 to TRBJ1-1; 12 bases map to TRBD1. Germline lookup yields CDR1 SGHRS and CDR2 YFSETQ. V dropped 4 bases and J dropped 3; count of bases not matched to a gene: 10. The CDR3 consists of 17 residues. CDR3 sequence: CASSMGQGAVVDTEAFF. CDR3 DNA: TGCGCCAGCAGCATGGGACAGGGGGCGGTGGTGGACACTGAAGCTTTCTTT.

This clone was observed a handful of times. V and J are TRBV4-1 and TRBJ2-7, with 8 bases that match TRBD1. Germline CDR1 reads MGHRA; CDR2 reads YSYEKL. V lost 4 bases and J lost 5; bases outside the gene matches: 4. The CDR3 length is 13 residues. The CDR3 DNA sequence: TGCGCCAGCAGCCTAGGACAGGGCAACGAGCAGTACTTC. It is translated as CASSLGQGNEQYF.

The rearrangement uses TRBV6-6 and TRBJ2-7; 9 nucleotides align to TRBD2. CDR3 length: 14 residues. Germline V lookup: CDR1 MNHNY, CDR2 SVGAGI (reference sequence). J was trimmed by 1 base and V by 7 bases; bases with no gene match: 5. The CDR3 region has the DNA TGTGCCAGCATCCCGCGGGGGGGGTCCTACGAGCAGTACTTC. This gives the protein CASIPRGGSYEQYF.

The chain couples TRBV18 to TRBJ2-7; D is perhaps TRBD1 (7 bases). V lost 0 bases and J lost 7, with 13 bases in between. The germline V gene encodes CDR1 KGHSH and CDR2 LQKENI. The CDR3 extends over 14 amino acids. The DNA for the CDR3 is TGTGCCAGCTCACCACCGGCCAGGGGGACTGAGCAGTACTTC. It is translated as CASSPPARGTEQYF.

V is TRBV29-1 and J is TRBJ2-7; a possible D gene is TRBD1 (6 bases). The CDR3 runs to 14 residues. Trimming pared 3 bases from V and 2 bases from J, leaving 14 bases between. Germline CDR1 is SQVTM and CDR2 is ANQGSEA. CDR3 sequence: CSVESSGVAYEQYF. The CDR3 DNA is TGCAGCGTTGAGTCGTCAGGGGTAGCCTACGAGCAGTACTTC.

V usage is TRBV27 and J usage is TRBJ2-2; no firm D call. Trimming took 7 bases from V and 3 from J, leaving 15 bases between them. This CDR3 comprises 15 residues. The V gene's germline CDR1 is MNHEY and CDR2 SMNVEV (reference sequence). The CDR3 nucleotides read TGTGCCAGCACCCTGACATATACCGACACCGGGGAGCTGTTTTTT. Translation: CASTLTYTDTGELFF.

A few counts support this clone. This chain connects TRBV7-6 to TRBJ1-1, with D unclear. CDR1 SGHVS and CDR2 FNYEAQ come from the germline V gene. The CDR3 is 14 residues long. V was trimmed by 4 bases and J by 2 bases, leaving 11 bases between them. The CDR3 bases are TGTGCCAGCAGCTCATCAAACTACAACACTGAAGCTTTCTTT. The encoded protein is CASSSSNYNTEAFF.

CDR3 sequence reads: CASSLSVGGRHHTDTQYF. CDR3 in DNA: TGTGCCAGCAGTTTATCCGTGGGGGGTAGGCACCACACAGATACGCAGTATTTT. The V call is TRBV27, the J call TRBJ2-3; D possibly corresponds to TRBD2 (6 bases). The CDR3 spans 18 residues. Trimming shortened V by 0 bases and J by 2 bases, and 18 bases separated the two germline ends. The germline V gene has CDR1 MNHEY and CDR2 SMNVEV (reference sequence).

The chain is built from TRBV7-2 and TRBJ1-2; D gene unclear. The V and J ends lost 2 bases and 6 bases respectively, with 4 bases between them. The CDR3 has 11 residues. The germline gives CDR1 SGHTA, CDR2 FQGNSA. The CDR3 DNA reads TGTGCCAGCAGCTTACTCGATGGCTACACCTTC. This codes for CASSLLDGYTF.

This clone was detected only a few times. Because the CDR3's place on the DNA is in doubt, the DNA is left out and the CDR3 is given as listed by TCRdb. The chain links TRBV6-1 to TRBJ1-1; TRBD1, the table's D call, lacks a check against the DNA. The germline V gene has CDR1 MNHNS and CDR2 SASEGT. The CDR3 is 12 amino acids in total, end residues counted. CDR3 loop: CASSESVAGGSW.

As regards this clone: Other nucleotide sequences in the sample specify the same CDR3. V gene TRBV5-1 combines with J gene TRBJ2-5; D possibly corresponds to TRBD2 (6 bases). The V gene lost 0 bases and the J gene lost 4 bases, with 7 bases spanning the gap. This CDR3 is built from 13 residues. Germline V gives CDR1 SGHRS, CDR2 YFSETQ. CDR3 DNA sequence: TGCGCCAGCAGCTTGGCCGGGGGAGAGACCCAGTACTTC. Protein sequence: CASSLAGGETQYF.

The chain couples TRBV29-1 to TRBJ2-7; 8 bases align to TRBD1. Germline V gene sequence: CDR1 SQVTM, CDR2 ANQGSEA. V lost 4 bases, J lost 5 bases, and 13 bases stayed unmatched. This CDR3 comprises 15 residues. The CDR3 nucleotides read TGCAGCGTTGGCCGAGGACAGGGAAGAAGGGACGAGCAGTACTTC. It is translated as CSVGRGQGRRDEQYF.

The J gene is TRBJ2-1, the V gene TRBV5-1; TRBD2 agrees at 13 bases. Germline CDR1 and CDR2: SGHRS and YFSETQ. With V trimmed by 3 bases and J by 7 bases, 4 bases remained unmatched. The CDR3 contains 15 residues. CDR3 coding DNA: TGCGCCAGCAGCTCCGGGACTAGCGGGAAGAATGAGCAGTTCTTC. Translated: CASSSGTSGKNEQFF.

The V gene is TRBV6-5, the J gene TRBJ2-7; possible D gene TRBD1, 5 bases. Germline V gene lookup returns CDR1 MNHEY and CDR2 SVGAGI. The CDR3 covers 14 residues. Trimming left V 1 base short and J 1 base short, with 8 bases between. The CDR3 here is CASSYLQGSYEQYF. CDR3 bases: TGTGCCAGCAGTTACTTGCAGGGTTCCTACGAGCAGTACTTC.

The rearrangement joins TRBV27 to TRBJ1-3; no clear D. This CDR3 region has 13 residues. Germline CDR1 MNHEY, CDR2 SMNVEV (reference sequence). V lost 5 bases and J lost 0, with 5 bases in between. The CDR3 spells CASSTSSGNTIYF. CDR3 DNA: TGTGCCAGCAGTACAAGCTCTGGAAACACCATATATTTT.

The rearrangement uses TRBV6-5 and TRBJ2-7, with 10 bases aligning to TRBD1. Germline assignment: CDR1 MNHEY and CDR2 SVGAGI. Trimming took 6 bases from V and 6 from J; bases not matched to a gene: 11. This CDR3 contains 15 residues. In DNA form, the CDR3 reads TGTGCCAGCAGAGCCGGGGACAGGGGAGGTTCCGAGCAGTACTTC. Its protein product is CASRAGDRGGSEQYF.

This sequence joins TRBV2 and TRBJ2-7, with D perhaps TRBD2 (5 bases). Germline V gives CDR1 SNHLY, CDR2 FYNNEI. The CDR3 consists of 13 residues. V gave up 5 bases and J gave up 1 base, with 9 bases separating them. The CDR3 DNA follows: TGTGCCAGCAGTCAGGAGGCTTCCTACGAGCAGTACTTC. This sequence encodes CASSQEASYEQYF.

The CDR3 loop is CASRRGQGASAGELFF. CDR3 nucleotides: TGTGCCAGCCGGAGGGGGCAGGGGGCTTCAGCCGGGGAGCTGTTTTTT. J is TRBJ2-2 and V is TRBV19; TRBD1 aligns across 8 bases. CDR1 and CDR2 from the germline V gene are LNHDA and SQIVND (reference sequence). V lost 9 bases, J lost 6 bases, and 15 bases stayed unmatched. The CDR3 covers 16 residues.

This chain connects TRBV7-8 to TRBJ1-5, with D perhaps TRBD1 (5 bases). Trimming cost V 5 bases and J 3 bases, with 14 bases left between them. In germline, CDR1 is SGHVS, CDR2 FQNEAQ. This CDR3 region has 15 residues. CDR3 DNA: TGTGCCAGCAGCCAAAAGCAGGGATTCAATCAGCCCCAGCATTTT. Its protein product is CASSQKQGFNQPQHF.